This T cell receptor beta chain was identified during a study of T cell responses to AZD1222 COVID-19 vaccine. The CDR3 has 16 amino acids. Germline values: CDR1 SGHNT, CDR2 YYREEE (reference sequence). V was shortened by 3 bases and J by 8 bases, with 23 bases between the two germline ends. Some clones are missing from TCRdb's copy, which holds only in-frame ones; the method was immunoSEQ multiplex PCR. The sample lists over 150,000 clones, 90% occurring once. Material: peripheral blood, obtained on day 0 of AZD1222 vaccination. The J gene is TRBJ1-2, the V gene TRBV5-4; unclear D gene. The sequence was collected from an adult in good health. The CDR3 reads CASSSLTGGGINGYTF. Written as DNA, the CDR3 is TGTGCCAGCAGCTCGCTGACCGGAGGCGGGATAAACGGCTACACCTTC. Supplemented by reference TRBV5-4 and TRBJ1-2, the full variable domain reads ETGVTQSPTHLIKTRGQQVTLRCSSQSGHNTVSWYQQALGQGPQFIFQYYREEENGRGNFPPRFSGLQFPNYSSELNVNALELDDSALYLCASSSLTGGGINGYTFGSGTRLTVV.